This TCR beta chain derives from a study of post-analysis software for immune sequencing data. Study-wide context: Relapsing-remitting, secondary progressive and progressive-relapsing forms of multiple sclerosis all featured among disease courses. Findings of the study overall: Roughly five TRBV segments were significantly more frequent in patients than in controls. TRBV5-6, TRBV5-1 and TRBV20-1 were among these segments. Relative to controls, patients with multiple sclerosis showed significantly lower normalized Chao1 diversity.

CDR1 is SQVTM and CDR2 is ANQGSEA in the germline V gene. This CDR3 comprises 16 residues. V lost 4 bases, J lost 0 bases, and 16 bases lay in between. As concerns this clonotype: Its antigen is currently unknown.

Unique molecular identifiers tagged the TCR beta cDNA libraries. Between roughly 0.9 and 11 million T cells gave rise to 500,000 to 650,000 cDNA molecules. TCRdb re-derived calls from the PCR reads in MiXCR, one entry per CDR3 protein. Here the sample spans hundreds of thousands of distinct CDR3 sequences, approximately 60% being singletons. This clonotype originated in a girl aged 2 to 9 with multiple sclerosis. The chain couples TRBV29-1 to TRBJ2-1; no firm D call. The sequencing input was blood. The CDR3 protein is CSVGFWRGRSYNEQFF. CDR3 DNA: TGCAGCGTTGGTTTCTGGCGCGGCCGCTCCTACAATGAGCAGTTCTTC.